Described below is a single T cell receptor beta chain sequence and its context. V trimming: 2 bases; J trimming: 4 bases; junction bases outside the gene matches: 3. This CDR3 is built from 14 residues. Germline V gene sequence: CDR1 SGHAT, CDR2 FQNNGV. TCRdb keeps only in-frame clones here, not all; method: immunoSEQ multiplex PCR. The sample records 45,000 to 65,000 clones, 84% being singletons. This entry belongs to a study of PD-L1 blockade in urothelial cancer. The wider study: Every 3 weeks, patients received intravenous atezolizumab 1,200 mg, beginning 2014.

The sequences come from PBMCs, collected around atezolizumab (anti-PD-L1) treatment. The chain is built from TRBV11-2 and TRBJ2-3, with TRBD2 matching 7 bases. The TCR sequence derives from a man aged 35 to 55 with urothelial cancer. The CDR3 reads CASSLSGIADTQYF. In DNA, the CDR3 is TGTGCCAGCAGCTTAAGCGGGATAGCAGATACGCAGTATTTT.